These T cell receptor beta chains were read from a single sample in a study of T cells in tuberculosis. Generated by immunoSEQ multiplex PCR, the TCRdb table keeps only in-frame clones and is missing some. Of around 30,000 clones in the sample, approximately 90% are singletons; the top ten hold 5.5% to 8%. The input for sequencing was PBMCs, taken at tuberculosis diagnosis. The receptors were sampled from an adult with tuberculosis. The CDR3 runs from the conserved cysteine through the conserved F or W. D genes are given only for firm matches. Size is omitted from some rows. Given values are once, few, many or a class for expanded clones.

cdr3_aa cdr3_nt clone_size v_call d_call j_call
CASSFWGRGENTEAFF TGTGCCAGCAGTTTCTGGGGGCGAGGGGAGAACACTGAAGCTTTCTTT . TRBV27 . TRBJ1-1
CASSFPWSTIYF TGTGCCAGCAGCTTCCCCTGGAGCACCATATATTTT . TRBV11-2 . TRBJ1-3
CASSQGTGYPGELFF TGCGCCAGCAGCCAGGGAACAGGGTACCCCGGGGAGCTGTTTTTT . TRBV4-1 . TRBJ2-2
CASSLPEEEMNTEAFF TGTGCCAGCAGCTTACCTGAGGAAGAAATGAACACTGAAGCTTTCTTT . TRBV11-2 . TRBJ1-1
CAWSVGRAYEQYF TGTGCCTGGAGTGTCGGCAGGGCCTACGAGCAGTACTTC . TRBV30 . TRBJ2-7
CASSLFGNEQFF TGTGCCAGCAGCTTATTCGGTAATGAGCAGTTCTTC . TRBV7-3 . TRBJ2-1
CASSSETGMNTEAFF TGCGCCAGCAGCTCCGAGACAGGCATGAACACTGAAGCTTTCTTT . TRBV5-1 . TRBJ1-1
CASSLGDRGNQPQHF TGTGCCAGCAGCTTAGGGGACAGGGGCAATCAGCCCCAGCATTTT . TRBV7-8 TRBD1 TRBJ1-5
CASGQGRHGELFF TGTGCCAGCGGACAGGGTAGGCACGGGGAGCTGTTTTTT . TRBV28 TRBD1 TRBJ2-2
CASSSTSGRAKYEQYF TGTGCCAGCAGCTCTACTAGCGGGAGGGCCAAGTACGAGCAGTACTTC . TRBV11-1 TRBD2 TRBJ2-7
CASRGLATNTGELFF TGTGCCAGCCGGGGACTAGCGACGAACACCGGGGAGCTGTTTTTT . TRBV6-5 TRBD2 TRBJ2-2
CASSRGTGTEAFF TGTGCCAGCAGCCGAGGGACAGGGACTGAAGCTTTCTTT . TRBV7-3 TRBD1 TRBJ1-1
CASSIRSYNEQFF TGTGCCAGCAGCATCCGCTCCTACAATGAGCAGTTCTTC . TRBV9 . TRBJ2-1
CAWAERLAGAYEQYF TGTGCCTGGGCTGAACGACTAGCGGGAGCCTACGAGCAGTACTTC . TRBV30 TRBD2 TRBJ2-7
CATSRRTGELFF TGTGCCACCAGCAGACGGACCGGGGAGCTGTTTTTT . TRBV15 . TRBJ2-2
CASSSGGGPRAGYTF TGTGCCAGCAGCTCCGGCGGGGGGCCTAGGGCTGGCTACACCTTC . TRBV5-6 . TRBJ1-2
CASSYGLIGRYNEQFF TGCGCCAGCAGCTACGGACTAATTGGCAGATACAATGAGCAGTTCTTC . TRBV5-1 . TRBJ2-1
CASSPGSPSEQYF TGTGCCAGCAGCCCGGGATCGCCCTCTGAGCAGTACTTC . TRBV27 . TRBJ2-7
CASSPGGQNEKLFF TGCGCCAGCAGCCCCGGGGGACAGAATGAAAAACTGTTTTTT . TRBV5-1 TRBD1 TRBJ1-4
CASSLQGAADSPLHF TGCGCCAGCAGCTTACAGGGGGCTGCGGATTCACCCCTCCACTTT . TRBV5-1 TRBD1 TRBJ1-6
CASSGLRGQPQHF TGTGCCAGCAGCGGGCTTCGAGGGCAGCCCCAGCATTTT . TRBV27 . TRBJ1-5
CASSLTEGTEAFF TGTGCCAGCAGCCTTACCGAGGGTACTGAAGCTTTCTTT . TRBV11-3 . TRBJ1-1
CASSDGTSGNSYEQYF TGTGCCAGCAGTGACGGGACTAGCGGGAACTCCTACGAGCAGTACTTC . TRBV25-1 TRBD2 TRBJ2-7
CAWTGESGNTIYF TGTGCCTGGACAGGGGAAAGTGGAAACACCATATATTTT once TRBV30 . TRBJ1-3
CASSFGPGGSYNSPLHF TGTGCCAGCAGCTTTGGGCCAGGGGGGTCCTATAATTCACCCCTCCACTTT . TRBV5-5 TRBD1 TRBJ1-6
CASSYDAGRSYNEQFF TGTGCCAGCAGTTACGACGCAGGGAGGAGCTACAATGAGCAGTTCTTC . TRBV6-5 . TRBJ2-1
CASKPGIGGNQPQHF TGCGCCAGCAAACCGGGGATCGGTGGCAATCAGCCCCAGCATTTT . TRBV5-1 . TRBJ1-5
CASSLSQLAGYTDTQYF TGTGCCAGCAGTTTATCGCAGCTAGCGGGGTACACAGATACGCAGTATTTT . TRBV27 TRBD2 TRBJ2-3
CASSKTGMNTEAFF TGCGCCAGCAGTAAGACAGGGATGAACACTGAAGCTTTCTTT . TRBV10-1 TRBD1 TRBJ1-1
CASSSMRSDYYGYTF TGTGCCAGCAGTTCCATGCGATCGGACTACTATGGCTACACCTTC . TRBV27 . TRBJ1-2
CASSLDRGDTQYF TGTGCCAGCAGCCTGGACAGGGGAGATACGCAGTATTTT . TRBV7-2 TRBD1 TRBJ2-3
CASSYQREGRYEQYF TGTGCCAGCAGTTATCAGCGGGAGGGACGCTACGAGCAGTACTTC . TRBV6-6 TRBD2 TRBJ2-7
CASSDRDRGADQPQHF TGTGCCAGCAGTGACCGGGACAGGGGAGCCGATCAGCCCCAGCATTTT . TRBV27 TRBD1 TRBJ1-5
CASTTQGAADTQYF TGTGCCAGCACCACACAGGGGGCTGCAGATACGCAGTATTTT . TRBV27 TRBD1 TRBJ2-3
CASSPLGAPHQPQHF TGTGCCAGTAGCCCATTAGGGGCCCCACATCAGCCCCAGCATTTT . TRBV19 . TRBJ1-5
CASSSTGVSNQPQHF TGTGCCAGCAGCTCCACAGGAGTTAGCAATCAGCCCCAGCATTTT . TRBV9 . TRBJ1-5
CASSNWGQGAYEQYF TGCGCCAGCAGCAACTGGGGACAGGGGGCCTACGAGCAGTACTTC . TRBV5-1 TRBD1 TRBJ2-7
CASSESGGAGELFF TGTGCCAGCAGTGAATCCGGAGGCGCCGGGGAGCTGTTTTTT . TRBV25-1 . TRBJ2-2
CACQPRRGVKPGNTIYF TGTGCCTGTCAACCCCGGCGGGGGGTTAAACCTGGAAACACCATATATTTT . TRBV30 . TRBJ1-3
CAISIQGISGNTIYF TGTGCCATCAGTATACAGGGAATATCTGGAAACACCATATATTTT . TRBV10-3 . TRBJ1-3
CASSLSSGQGFYGYTF TGTGCCAGCAGCTTGAGTTCGGGACAGGGATTCTATGGCTACACCTTC . TRBV5-5 TRBD1 TRBJ1-2
CASSSYGTGAQGGYTF TGTGCCAGCAGTTCCTACGGGACAGGGGCTCAGGGTGGCTACACCTTC . TRBV28 TRBD1 TRBJ1-2
CASSVDGTGPADTQYF TGTGCCAGCAGCGTAGACGGGACAGGGCCGGCAGATACGCAGTATTTT . TRBV9 TRBD1 TRBJ2-3
CASSQKQGPWGQFF TGCGCCAGCAGCCAGAAACAGGGCCCTTGGGGGCAGTTCTTC . TRBV4-3 . TRBJ2-1
CASRTNSLAGTDTQYF TGTGCCAGCAGAACTAATTCGCTTGCTGGCACAGATACGCAGTATTTT . TRBV6-4 . TRBJ2-3
CSVETGRSYEQYF TGCAGCGTTGAGACAGGGCGATCCTACGAGCAGTACTTC . TRBV29-1 TRBD1 TRBJ2-7